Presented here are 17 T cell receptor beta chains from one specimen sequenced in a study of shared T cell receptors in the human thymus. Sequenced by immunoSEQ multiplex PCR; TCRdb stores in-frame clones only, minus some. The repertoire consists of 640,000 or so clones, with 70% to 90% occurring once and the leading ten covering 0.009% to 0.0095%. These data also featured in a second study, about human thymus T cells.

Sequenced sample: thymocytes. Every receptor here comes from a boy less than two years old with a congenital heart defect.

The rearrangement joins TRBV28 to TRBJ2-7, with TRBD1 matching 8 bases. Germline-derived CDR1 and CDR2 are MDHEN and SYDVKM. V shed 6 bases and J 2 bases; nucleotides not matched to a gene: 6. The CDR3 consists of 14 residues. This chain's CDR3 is CASSPTGDPYEQYF. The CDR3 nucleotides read TGTGCCAGCAGCCCGACAGGGGACCCCTACGAGCAGTACTTC.

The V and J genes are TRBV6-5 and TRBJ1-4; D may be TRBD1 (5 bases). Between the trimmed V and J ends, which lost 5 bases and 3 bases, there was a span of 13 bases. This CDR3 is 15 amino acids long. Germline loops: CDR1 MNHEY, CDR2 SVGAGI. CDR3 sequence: CASSPNGRANEKLFF. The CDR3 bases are TGTGCCAGCAGTCCTAATGGCAGGGCTAATGAAAAACTGTTTTTT.

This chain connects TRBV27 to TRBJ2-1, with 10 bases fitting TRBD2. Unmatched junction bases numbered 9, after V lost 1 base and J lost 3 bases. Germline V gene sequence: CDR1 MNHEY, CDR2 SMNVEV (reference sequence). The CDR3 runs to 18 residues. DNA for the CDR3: TGTGCCAGCAGTTTATTTACAGCGGGAGGGCCTAGCTACAATGAGCAGTTCTTC. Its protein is CASSLFTAGGPSYNEQFF.

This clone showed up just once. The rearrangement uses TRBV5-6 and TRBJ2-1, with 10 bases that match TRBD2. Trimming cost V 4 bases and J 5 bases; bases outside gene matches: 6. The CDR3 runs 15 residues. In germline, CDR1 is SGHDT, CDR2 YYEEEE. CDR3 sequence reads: CASSPGLADDNEQFF. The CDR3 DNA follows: TGTGCCAGCAGCCCCGGACTAGCGGATGACAATGAGCAGTTCTTC.

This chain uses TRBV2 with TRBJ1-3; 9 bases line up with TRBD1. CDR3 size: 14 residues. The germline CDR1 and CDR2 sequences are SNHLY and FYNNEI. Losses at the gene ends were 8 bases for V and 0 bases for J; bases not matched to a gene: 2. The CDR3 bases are TGTGCCAGCCCGGACAGGGGCTCTGGAAACACCATATATTTT. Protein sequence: CASPDRGSGNTIYF.

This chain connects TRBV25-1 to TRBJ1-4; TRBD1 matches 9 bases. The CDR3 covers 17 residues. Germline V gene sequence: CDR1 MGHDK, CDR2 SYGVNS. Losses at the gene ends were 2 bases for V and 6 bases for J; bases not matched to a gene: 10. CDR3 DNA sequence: TGTGCCAGCAGTGAAGCCGAAACCGGGACAGGGCATGAAAAACTGTTTTTT. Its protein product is CASSEAETGTGHEKLFF. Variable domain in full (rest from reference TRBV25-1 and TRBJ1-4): EADIYQTPRYLVIGTGKKITLECSQTMGHDKMYWYQQDPGMELHLIHYSYGVNSTEKGDLSSESTVSRIRTEHFPLTLESARPSHTSQYLCASSEAETGTGHEKLFFGSGTQLSVL.

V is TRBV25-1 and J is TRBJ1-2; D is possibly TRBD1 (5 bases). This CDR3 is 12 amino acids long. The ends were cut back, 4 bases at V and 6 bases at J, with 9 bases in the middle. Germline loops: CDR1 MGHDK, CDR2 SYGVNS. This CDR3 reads CASSGRQHGYTF. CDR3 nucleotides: TGTGCCAGCAGTGGCCGACAGCATGGCTACACCTTC.

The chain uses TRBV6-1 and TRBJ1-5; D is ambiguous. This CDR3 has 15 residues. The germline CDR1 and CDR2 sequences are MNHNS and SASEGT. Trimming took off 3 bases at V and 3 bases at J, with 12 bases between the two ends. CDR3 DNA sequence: TGTGCCAGCAGTGATTTACAGTATTACAATCAGCCCCAGCATTTT. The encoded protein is CASSDLQYYNQPQHF.

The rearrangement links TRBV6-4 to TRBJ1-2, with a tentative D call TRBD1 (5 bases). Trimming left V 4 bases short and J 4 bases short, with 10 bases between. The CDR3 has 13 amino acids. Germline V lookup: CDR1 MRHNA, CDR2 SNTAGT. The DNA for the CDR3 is TGTGCCAGCAGTGCCCTAGACAGCTATGGCTACACCTTC. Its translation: CASSALDSYGYTF.

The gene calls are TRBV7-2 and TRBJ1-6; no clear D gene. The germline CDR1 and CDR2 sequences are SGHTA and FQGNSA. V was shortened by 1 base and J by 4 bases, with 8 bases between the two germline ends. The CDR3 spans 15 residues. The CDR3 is CASSLGVRYNSPLHF. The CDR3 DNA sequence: TGTGCCAGCAGCTTAGGTGTGAGATATAATTCACCCCTCCACTTT.

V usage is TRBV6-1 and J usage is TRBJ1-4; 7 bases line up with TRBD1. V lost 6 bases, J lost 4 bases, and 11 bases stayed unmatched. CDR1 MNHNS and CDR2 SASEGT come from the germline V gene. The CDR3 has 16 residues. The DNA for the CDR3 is TGTGCCAGCAGCGAAATCGGGACAGCTTTTAATGAAAAACTGTTTTTT. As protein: CASSEIGTAFNEKLFF.

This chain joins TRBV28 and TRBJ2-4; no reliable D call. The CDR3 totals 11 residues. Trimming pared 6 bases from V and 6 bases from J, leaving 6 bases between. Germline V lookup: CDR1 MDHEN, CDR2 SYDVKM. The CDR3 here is CASRGLNIQYF. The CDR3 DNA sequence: TGTGCCAGCAGGGGCTTAAACATTCAGTACTTC.

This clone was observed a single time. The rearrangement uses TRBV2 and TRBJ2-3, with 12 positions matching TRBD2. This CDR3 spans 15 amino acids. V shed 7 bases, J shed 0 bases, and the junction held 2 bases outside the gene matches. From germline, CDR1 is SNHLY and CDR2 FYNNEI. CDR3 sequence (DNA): TGTGCCAGCACTAGCGGGAGGGCCAGCACAGATACGCAGTATTTT. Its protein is CASTSGRASTDTQYF.

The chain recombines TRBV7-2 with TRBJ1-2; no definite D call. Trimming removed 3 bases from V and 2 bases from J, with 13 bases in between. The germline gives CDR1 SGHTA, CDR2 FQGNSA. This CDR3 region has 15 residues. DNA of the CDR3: TGTGCCAGCAGCTTCGGTCAAACCTTGAACTATGGCTACACCTTC. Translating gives CASSFGQTLNYGYTF. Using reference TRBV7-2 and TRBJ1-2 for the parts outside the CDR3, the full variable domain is GAGVSQSPSNKVTEKGKDVELRCDPISGHTALYWYRQSLGQGLEFLIYFQGNSAPDKSGLPSDRFSAERTGGSVSTLTIQRTQQEDSAVYLCASSFGQTLNYGYTFGSGTRLTVV.

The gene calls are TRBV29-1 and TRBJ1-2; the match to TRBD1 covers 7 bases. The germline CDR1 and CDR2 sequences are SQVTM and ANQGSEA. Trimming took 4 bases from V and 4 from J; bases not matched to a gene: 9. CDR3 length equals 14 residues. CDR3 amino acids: CSVGPDRPAYGYTF. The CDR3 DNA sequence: TGCAGCGTTGGGCCGGACAGGCCAGCCTATGGCTACACCTTC.

The CDR3 DNA is TGTGCCAGCAGTCCGGGACAGAGCAATCAGCCCCAGCATTTT. It translates to CASSPGQSNQPQHF. This chain uses TRBV2 with TRBJ1-5; 7 bases align to TRBD1. J gave up 1 base and V 5 bases, and 2 bases lay outside the gene matches. From germline, CDR1 is SNHLY and CDR2 FYNNEI. The CDR3 is 14 amino acids.

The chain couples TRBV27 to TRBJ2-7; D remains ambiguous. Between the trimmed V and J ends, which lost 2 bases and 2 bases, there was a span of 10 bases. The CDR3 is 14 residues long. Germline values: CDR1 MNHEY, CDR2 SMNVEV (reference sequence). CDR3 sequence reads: CASSLGQNPYEQYF. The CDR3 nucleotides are TGTGCCAGCAGTTTAGGTCAGAATCCCTACGAGCAGTACTTC.